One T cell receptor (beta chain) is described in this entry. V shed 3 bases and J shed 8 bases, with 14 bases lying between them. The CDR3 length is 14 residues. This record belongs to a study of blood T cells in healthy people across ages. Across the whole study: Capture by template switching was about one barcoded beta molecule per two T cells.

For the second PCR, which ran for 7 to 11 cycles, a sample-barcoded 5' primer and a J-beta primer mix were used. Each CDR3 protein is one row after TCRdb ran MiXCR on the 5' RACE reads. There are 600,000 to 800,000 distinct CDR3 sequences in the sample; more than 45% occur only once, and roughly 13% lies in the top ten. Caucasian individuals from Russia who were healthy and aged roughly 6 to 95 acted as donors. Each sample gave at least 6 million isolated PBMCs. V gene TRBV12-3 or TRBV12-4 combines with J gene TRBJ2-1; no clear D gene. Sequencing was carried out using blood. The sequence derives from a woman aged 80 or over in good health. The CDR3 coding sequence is TGTGCCAGCAGTTTGAGCGAGAGTTACGATGAGCAGTTCTTC. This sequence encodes CASSLSESYDEQFF.